This T cell receptor beta chain was sequenced during a study of monozygotic twins with inflammatory bowel disease. Remarks on this clonotype: The antigen is unknown.

CDR3 length equals 14 residues. CDR1 is SGHTA, CDR2 FQGTGA, per germline. General study findings and limits: Distinguishing T cell subtypes was not possible.

Researchers ran eight separate cDNA reactions for each sample. Via template switching, UMIs carrying a 6-nucleotide sample barcode were introduced. TCRdb reprocessed the 5' RACE reads and keeps a single row for each CDR3 protein, giving no DNA. This sample's table has nearly 450,000 distinct CDR3 sequences. This chain uses TRBV7-3 with TRBJ2-2. The clonotype originates from a human donor with ulcerative colitis or Crohn's disease, or a healthy co-twin of an affected twin (not recorded which). The sample taken for sequencing was blood. The CDR3 sequence is CASSLLDRSGELFF.